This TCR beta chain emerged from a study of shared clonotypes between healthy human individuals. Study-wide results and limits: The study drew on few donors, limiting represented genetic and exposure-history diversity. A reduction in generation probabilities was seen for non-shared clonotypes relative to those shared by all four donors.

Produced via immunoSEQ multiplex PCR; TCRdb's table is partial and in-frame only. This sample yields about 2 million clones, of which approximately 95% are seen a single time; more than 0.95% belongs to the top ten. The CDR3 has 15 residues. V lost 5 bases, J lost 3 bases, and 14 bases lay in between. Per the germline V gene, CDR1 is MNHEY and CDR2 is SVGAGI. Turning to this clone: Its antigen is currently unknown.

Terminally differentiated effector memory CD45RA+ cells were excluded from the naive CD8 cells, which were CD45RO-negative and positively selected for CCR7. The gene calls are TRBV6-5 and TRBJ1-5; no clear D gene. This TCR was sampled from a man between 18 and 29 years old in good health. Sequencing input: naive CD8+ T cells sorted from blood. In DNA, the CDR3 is TGTGCCAGCAGTACGTACCGGGTCCCCAATCAGCCCCAGCATTTT. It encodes CASSTYRVPNQPQHF.